These 2 T cell receptor beta chains originate from one sample sequenced in a study of cytomegalovirus exposure and HLA in healthy donors. The primer mix had 60 Vbeta and 13 Jbeta primers. Assay used: immunoSEQ multiplex PCR; TCRdb lists only in-frame clones, some missing. The table lists approximately 100,000 clones, 55% to 65% of them singletons. The sample comprised PBMCs. Receptor source: a man aged 25-40 years in good health and CMV-seropositive.

This rearrangement joins TRBV4-1 to TRBJ1-5; 7 bases are shared with TRBD1. The V gene's germline CDR1 is MGHRA and CDR2 YSYEKL. This CDR3 spans 15 amino acids. J lost 3 bases, V lost 1 base, and 3 bases had no gene match. The CDR3 protein is CASSQGDRDNQPQHF. The CDR3 DNA sequence: TGCGCCAGCAGCCAAGGGGACAGAGACAATCAGCCCCAGCATTTT.

The chain combines TRBV7-9 with TRBJ2-5, with TRBD1 identical over 9 bases. The J call may be incorrect, as the DNA end agrees better with TRBJ2-7. This CDR3 region has 15 residues. Germline-derived CDR1 and CDR2 are SEHNR and FQNEAQ (reference sequence). This chain's CDR3 is CASTPSGTGYHEQYF. The CDR3 coding sequence is TGTGCCAGCACCCCATCAGGGACAGGGTATCACGAGCAGTACTTC.